A single sample is the source of the 2 T cell receptor beta chains below, sequenced in a study of vaccination and CD4 T cells after COVID-19. No antigens are known for them. Cultured CD4+ T cells had their DNA profiled by the Oncomine TCR Beta short-read assay. TCRdb processed the PCR reads anew with MiXCR; each CDR3 protein has one entry. Among several thousand distinct CDR3 sequences listed, 35% to 40% were seen once. As to treatment: roughly 11-day PBMC culture with coronavirus spike peptide pools or control peptides (ViraFEST assay). Unexposed donor CD4+ T cells predated the COVID-19 pandemic, collected 2011-2018. Source material: CD4+ T cells from blood, cultured in vitro. All receptors come from a human donor in good health.

This clonotype was observed a few times. The chain carries TRBV6-1 and TRBJ1-1; 7 bases are a match to TRBD1. After removal of 6 bases from V and 6 bases from J, the junction contained 4 bases not matched to a gene. The germline V gene has CDR1 MNHNS and CDR2 SASEGT. The CDR3 has 12 residues. The CDR3, as DNA: TGTGCCAGCAGCTCAGACAGGGCTGAAGCTTTCTTT. It encodes CASSSDRAEAFF.

Only a few counts were recorded for this clonotype. The chain combines TRBV4-1 with TRBJ1-6; D remains unclear. Trimming removed 0 bases at V and 9 bases at J, with 12 bases between. The germline V gene has CDR1 MGHRA and CDR2 YSYEKL. The CDR3 has 15 residues. CDR3 loop: CASSQEPARGSPLHF. DNA for the CDR3: TGCGCCAGCAGCCAAGAACCAGCCCGGGGTTCACCCCTCCACTTT.